This T cell receptor (beta chain) was identified in a study of identical twins. Each CDR3 protein gets one entry after TCRdb re-called the 5' RACE reads with MiXCR. This table has approximately 300,000 distinct CDR3 sequences, 8% to 9.5% appearing once. In this sample, this clonotype turned up many times. This CDR3 region has 13 residues. Trimming took 1 base from V and 14 from J; bases not matched to a gene: 6. Germline V lookup: CDR1 MNHEY, CDR2 SVGEGT. This same sample was also part of a study on yellow fever vaccine responses in identical twins.

The rearrangement uses TRBV6-2 or TRBV6-3 and TRBJ2-1, with 9 bases lining up with TRBD1. Sequenced sample: CD8+ T cells sorted from blood. The origin of this receptor is a woman under 30 in good health. The CDR3 reads CASSYFFWDREFF. Written as DNA, the CDR3 is TGTGCCAGCAGTTACTTTTTCTGGGACAGGGAGTTCTTC.